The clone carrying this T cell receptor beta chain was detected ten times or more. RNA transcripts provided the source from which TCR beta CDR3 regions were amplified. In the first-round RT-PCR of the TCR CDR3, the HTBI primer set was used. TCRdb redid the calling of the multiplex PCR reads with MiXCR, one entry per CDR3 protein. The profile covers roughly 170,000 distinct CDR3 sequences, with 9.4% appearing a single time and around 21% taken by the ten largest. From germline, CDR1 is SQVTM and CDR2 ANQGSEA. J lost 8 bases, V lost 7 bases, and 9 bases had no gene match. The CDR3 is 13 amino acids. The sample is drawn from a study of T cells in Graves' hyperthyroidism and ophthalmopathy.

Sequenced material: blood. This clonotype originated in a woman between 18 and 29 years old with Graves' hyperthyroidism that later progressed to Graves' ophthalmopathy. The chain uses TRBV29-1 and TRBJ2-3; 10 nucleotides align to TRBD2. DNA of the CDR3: TGCAGCGCCAGCCCGGCTAGCGGGAGTACGCAGTATTTT. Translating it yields CSASPASGSTQYF.